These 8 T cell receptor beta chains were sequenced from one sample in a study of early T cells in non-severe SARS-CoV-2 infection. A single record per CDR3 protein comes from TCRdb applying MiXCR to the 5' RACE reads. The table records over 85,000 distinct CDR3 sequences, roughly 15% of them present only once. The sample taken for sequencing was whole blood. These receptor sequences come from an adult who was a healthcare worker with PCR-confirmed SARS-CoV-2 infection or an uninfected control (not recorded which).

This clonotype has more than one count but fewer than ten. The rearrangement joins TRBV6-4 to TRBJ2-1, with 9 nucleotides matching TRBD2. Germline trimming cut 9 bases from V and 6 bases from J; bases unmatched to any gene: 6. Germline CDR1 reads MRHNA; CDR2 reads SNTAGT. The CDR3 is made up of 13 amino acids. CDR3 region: CASQPGLANEQFF. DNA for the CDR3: TGTGCCAGTCAACCGGGACTAGCCAATGAGCAGTTCTTC.

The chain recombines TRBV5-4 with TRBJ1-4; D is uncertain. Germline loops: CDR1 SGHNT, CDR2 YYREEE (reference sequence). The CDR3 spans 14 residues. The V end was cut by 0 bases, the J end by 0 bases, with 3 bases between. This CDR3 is CASSLDSTNEKLFF. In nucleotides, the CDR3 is TGTGCCAGCAGCTTGGACTCAACTAATGAAAAACTGTTTTTT.

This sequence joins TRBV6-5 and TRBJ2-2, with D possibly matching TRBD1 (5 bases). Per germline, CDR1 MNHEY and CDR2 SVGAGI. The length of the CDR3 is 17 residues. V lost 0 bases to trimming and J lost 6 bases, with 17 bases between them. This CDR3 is CASSYSNPGHIAGELFF. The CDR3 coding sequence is TGTGCCAGCAGTTACTCGAACCCAGGACATATCGCCGGGGAGCTGTTTTTT.

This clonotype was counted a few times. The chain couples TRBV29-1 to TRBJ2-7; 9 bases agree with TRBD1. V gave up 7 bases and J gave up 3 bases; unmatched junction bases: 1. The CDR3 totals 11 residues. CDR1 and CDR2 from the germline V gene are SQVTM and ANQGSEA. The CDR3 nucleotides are TGCAGCGGGACAGGGGACTACGAGCAGTACTTC. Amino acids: CSGTGDYEQYF.

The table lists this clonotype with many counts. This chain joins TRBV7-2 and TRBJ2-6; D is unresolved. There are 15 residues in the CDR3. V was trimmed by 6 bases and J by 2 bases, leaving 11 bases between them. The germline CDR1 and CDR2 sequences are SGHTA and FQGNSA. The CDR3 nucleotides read TGTGCCAGCAGTTCTCTGAGAACTGGGGCCAACGTCCTGACTTTC. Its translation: CASSSLRTGANVLTF. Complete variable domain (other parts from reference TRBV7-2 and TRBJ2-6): GAGVSQSPSNKVTEKGKDVELRCDPISGHTALYWYRQSLGQGLEFLIYFQGNSAPDKSGLPSDRFSAERTGGSVSTLTIQRTQQEDSAVYLCASSSLRTGANVLTFGAGSRLTVL.

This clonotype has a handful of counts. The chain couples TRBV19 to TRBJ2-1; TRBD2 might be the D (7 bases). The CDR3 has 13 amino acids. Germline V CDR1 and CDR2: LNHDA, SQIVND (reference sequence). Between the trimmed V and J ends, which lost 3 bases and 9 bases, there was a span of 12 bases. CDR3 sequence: CASSMAGASEQFF. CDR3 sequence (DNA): TGTGCCAGTAGTATGGCGGGGGCGAGTGAGCAGTTCTTC.

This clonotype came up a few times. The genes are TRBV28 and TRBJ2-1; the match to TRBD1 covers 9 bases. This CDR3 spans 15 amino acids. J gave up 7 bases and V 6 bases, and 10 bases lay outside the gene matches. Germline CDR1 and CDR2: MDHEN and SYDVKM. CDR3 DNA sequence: TGTGCCAGCAGCACCGGGGGACAGGGATCGAATGAGCAGTTCTTC. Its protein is CASSTGGQGSNEQFF.

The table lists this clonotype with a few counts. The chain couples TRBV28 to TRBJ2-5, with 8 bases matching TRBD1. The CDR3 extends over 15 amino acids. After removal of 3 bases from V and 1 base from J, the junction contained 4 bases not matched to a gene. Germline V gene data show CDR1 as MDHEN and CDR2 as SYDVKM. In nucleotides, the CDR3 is TGTGCCAGCAGTTTGGGACAGGAGCTCCAAGAGACCCAGTACTTC. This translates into CASSLGQELQETQYF.